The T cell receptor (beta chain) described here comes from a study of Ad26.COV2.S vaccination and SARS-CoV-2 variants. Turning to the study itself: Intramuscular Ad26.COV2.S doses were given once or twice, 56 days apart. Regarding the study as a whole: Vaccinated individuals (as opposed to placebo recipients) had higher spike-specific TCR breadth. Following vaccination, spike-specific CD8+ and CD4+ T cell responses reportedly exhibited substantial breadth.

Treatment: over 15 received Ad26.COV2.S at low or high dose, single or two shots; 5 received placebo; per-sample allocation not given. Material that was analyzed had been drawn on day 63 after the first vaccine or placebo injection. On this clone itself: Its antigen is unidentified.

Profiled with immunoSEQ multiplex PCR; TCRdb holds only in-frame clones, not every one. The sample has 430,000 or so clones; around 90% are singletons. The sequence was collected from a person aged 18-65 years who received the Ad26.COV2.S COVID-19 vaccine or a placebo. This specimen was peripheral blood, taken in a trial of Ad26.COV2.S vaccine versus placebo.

For the CDR3, the DNA is TGTGCCTGGAGTTTCCCGAACTCTAGCGGGAGGGAGTACAATGAGCAGTTCTTC. It codes for CAWSFPNSSGREYNEQFF. The chain recombines TRBV30 with TRBJ2-1, with 12 nucleotides matching TRBD2. The CDR3 totals 18 residues. J was trimmed by 4 bases and V by 2 bases; bases with no gene match: 12. Germline CDR1 reads GTSNPN; CDR2 reads SVGIG (reference sequence).